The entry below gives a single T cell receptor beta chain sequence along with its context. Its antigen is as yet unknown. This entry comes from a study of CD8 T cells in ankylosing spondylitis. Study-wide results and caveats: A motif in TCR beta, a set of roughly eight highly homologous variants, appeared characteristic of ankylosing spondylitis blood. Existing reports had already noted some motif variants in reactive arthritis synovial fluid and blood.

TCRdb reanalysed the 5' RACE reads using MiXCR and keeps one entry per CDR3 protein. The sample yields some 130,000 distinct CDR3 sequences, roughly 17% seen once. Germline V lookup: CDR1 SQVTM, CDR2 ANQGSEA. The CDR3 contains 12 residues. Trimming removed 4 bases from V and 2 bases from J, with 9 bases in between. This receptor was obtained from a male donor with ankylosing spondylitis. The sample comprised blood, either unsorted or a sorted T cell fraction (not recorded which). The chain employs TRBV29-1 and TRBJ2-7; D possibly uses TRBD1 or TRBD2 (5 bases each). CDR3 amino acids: CSVGDAPYEQYF. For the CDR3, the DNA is TGCAGCGTTGGGGACGCACCCTACGAGCAGTACTTC.